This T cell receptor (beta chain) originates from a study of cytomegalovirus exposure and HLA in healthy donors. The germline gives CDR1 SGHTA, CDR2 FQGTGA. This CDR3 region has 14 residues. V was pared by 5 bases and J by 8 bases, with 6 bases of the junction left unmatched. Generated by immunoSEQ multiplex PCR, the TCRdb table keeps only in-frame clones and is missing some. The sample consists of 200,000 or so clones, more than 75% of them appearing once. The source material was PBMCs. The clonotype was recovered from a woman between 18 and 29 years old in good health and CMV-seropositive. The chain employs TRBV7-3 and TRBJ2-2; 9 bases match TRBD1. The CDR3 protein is CASSKGQGVGELFF. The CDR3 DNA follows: TGTGCCAGCAGCAAGGGACAGGGTGTAGGGGAGCTGTTTTTT.